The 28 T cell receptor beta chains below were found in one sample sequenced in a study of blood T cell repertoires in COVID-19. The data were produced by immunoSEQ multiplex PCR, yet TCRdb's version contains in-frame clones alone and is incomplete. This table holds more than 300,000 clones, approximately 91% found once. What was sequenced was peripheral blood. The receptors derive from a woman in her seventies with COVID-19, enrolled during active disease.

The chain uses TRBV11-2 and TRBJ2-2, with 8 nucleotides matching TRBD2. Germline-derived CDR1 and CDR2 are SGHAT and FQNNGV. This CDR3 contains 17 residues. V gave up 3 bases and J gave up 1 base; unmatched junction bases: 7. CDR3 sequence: CASSFPSGGLNTGELFF. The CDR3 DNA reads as TGTGCCAGCAGCTTTCCCAGCGGGGGCCTGAACACCGGGGAGCTGTTTTTT.

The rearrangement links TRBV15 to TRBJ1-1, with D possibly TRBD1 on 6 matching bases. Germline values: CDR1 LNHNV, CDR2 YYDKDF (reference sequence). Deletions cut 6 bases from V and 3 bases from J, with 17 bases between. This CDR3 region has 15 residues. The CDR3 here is CATSYLQGRDTEAFF. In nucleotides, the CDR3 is TGTGCCACCAGTTATTTACAGGGTAGGGACACTGAAGCTTTCTTT.

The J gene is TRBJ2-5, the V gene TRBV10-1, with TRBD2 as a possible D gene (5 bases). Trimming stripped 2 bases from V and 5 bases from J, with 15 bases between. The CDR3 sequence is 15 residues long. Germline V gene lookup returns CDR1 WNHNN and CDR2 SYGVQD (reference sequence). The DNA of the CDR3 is TGCGCCAGCAGTGAGAACGCCGGACTGGGGGAGACCCAGTACTTC. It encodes CASSENAGLGETQYF.

The CDR3 region is CAWTSGTINTGELFF. The CDR3 nucleotides read TGTGCCTGGACCTCGGGGACAATAAACACCGGGGAGCTGTTTTTT. The chain is built from TRBV30 and TRBJ2-2; possibly TRBD1 for D (6 bases). CDR1 GTSNPN and CDR2 SVGIG come from the germline V gene (reference sequence). The CDR3 covers 15 residues. Trimming stripped 4 bases from V and 2 bases from J, with 14 bases between.

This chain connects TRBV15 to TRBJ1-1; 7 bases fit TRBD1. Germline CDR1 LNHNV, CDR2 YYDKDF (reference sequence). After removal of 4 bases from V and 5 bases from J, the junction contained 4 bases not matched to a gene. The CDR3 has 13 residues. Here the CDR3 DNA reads TGTGCCACCAGCATCTCAGGGGGAACTGAAGCTTTCTTT. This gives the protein CATSISGGTEAFF. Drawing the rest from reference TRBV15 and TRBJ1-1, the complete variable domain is DAMVIQNPRYQVTQFGKPVTLSCSQTLNHNVMYWYQQKSSQAPKLLFHYYDKDFNNEADTPDNFQSRRPNTSFCFLDIRSPGLGDTAMYLCATSISGGTEAFFGQGTRLTVV.

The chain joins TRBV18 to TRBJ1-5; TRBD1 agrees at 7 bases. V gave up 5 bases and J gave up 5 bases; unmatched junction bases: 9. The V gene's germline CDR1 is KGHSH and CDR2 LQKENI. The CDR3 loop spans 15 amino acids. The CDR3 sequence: CASSTDRTSDQPQHF. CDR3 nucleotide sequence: TGTGCCAGCTCAACGGACAGGACTTCAGATCAGCCCCAGCATTTT.

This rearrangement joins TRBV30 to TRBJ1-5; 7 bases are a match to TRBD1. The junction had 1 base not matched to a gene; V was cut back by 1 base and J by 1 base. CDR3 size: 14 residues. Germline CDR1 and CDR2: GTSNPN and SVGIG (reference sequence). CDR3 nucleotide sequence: TGTGCCTGGAGTGGGGACAGAAGCAATCAGCCCCAGCATTTT. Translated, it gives CAWSGDRSNQPQHF. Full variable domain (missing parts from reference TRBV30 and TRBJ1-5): SQTIHQWPATLVQPVGSPLSLECTVEGTSNPNLYWYRQAAGRGLQLLFYSVGIGQISSEVPQNLSASRPQDRQFILSSKKLLLSDSGFYLCAWSGDRSNQPQHFGDGTRLSIL.

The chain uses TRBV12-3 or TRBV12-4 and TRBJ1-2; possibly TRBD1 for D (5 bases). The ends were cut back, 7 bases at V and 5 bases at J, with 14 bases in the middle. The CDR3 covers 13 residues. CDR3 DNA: TGTGCCAGCAACGGGGGGGGAATTTATGGCTACACCTTC. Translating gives CASNGGGIYGYTF.

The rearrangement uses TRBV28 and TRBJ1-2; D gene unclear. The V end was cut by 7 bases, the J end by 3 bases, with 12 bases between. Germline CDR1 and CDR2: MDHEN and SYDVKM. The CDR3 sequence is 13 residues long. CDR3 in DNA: TGTGCCAGCACCCTTAGTCTAGACTATGGCTACACCTTC. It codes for CASTLSLDYGYTF.

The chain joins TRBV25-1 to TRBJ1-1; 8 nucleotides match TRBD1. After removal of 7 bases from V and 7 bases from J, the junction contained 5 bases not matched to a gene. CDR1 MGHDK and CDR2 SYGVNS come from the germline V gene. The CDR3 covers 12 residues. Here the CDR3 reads CASKDRVSEAFF. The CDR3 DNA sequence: TGTGCCAGCAAGGACAGGGTAAGTGAAGCTTTCTTT. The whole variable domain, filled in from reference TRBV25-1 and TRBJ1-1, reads EADIYQTPRYLVIGTGKKITLECSQTMGHDKMYWYQQDPGMELHLIHYSYGVNSTEKGDLSSESTVSRIRTEHFPLTLESARPSHTSQYLCASKDRVSEAFFGQGTRLTVV.

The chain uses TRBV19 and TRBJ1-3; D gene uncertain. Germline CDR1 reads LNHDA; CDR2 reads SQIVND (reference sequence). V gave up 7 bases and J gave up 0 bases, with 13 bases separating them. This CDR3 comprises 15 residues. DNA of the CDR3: TGTGCCAGTACTTCCAGCGGGTACTCTGGAAACACCATATATTTT. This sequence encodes CASTSSGYSGNTIYF.

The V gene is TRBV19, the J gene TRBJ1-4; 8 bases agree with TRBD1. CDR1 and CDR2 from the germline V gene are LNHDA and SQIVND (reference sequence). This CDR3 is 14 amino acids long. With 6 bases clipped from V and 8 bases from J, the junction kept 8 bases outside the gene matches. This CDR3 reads CASRGQGWREKLFF. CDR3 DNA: TGTGCCAGTAGAGGACAGGGTTGGCGGGAAAAACTGTTTTTT.

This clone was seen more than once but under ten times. CDR3 residues: CASSSLVRSVQGSTEAFF. Here the CDR3 DNA reads TGTGCCAGCAGCTCATTAGTCCGAAGTGTACAGGGTAGCACTGAAGCTTTCTTT. V and J are TRBV7-6 and TRBJ1-1; D perhaps matches TRBD1 (6 bases). Trimming removed 4 bases from V and 4 bases from J, with 25 bases in between. The CDR3 is 18 residues long. The germline V gene encodes CDR1 SGHVS and CDR2 FNYEAQ.

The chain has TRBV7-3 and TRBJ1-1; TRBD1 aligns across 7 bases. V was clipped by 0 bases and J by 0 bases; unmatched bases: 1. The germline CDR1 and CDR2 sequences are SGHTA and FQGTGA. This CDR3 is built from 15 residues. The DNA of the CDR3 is TGTGCCAGCAGCTTAACAGGGGGCGTGAACACTGAAGCTTTCTTT. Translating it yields CASSLTGGVNTEAFF.

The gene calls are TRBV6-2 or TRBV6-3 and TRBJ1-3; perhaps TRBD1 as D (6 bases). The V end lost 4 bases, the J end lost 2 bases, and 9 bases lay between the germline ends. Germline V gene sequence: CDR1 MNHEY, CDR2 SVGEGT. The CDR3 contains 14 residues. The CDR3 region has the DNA TGTGCCAGCAGTTGGCAGGGGACTGGAAACACCATATATTTT. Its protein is CASSWQGTGNTIYF.

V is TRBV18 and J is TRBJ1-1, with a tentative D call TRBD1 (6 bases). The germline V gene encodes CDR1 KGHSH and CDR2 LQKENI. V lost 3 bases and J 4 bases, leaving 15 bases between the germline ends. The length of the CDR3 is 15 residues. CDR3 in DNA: TGTGCCAGCTCACCTAAAACAGGGATTGGCACTGAAGCTTTCTTT. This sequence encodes CASSPKTGIGTEAFF. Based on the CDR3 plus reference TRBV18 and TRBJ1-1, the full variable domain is NAGVMQNPRHLVRRRGQEARLRCSPMKGHSHVYWYRQLPEEGLKFMVYLQKENIIDESGMPKERFSAEFPKEGPSILRIQQVVRGDSAAYFCASSPKTGIGTEAFFGQGTRLTVV.

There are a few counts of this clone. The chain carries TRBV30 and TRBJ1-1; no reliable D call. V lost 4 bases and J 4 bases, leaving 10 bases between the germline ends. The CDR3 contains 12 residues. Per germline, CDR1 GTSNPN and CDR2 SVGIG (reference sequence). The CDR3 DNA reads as TGTGCCTGGAACTTGATACGCACTGAAGCTTTCTTT. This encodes CAWNLIRTEAFF.

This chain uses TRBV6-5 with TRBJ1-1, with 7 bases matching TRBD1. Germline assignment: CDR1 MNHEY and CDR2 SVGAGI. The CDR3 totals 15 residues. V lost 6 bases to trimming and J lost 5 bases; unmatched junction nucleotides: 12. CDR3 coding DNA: TGTGCCAGCAGACTCGGGACAGCGGCACGGACTGAAGCTTTCTTT. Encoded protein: CASRLGTAARTEAFF.

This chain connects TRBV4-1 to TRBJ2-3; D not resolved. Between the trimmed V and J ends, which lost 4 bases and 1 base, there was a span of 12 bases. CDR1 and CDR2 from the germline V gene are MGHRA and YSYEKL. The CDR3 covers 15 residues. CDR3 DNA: TGCGCCAGCAGCCCCGCGCTGAGTCGCACAGATACGCAGTATTTT. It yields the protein CASSPALSRTDTQYF.

CDR3 in DNA: TGCGCCAGCAGCCCTAATGACAGGTCAGAGACCCAGTACTTC. Translating it yields CASSPNDRSETQYF. This chain joins TRBV5-1 and TRBJ2-5; tentatively, D is TRBD1 (6 bases). V was clipped by 4 bases and J by 4 bases, with 14 bases between them. The CDR3 is made up of 14 amino acids. Germline V gives CDR1 SGHRS, CDR2 YFSETQ. Looking up the rest from reference TRBV5-1 and TRBJ2-5 gives the full variable domain: KAGVTQTPRYLIKTRGQQVTLSCSPISGHRSVSWYQQTPGQGLQFLFEYFSETQRNKGNFPGRFSGRQFSNSRSEMNVSTLELGDSALYLCASSPNDRSETQYFGPGTRLLVL.

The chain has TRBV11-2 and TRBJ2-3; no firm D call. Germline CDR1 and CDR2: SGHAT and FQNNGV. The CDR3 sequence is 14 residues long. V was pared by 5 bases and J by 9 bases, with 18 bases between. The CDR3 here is CASSPDRSSSTQYF. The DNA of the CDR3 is TGTGCCAGCAGCCCCGACCGGAGTTCCAGCACGCAGTATTTT.

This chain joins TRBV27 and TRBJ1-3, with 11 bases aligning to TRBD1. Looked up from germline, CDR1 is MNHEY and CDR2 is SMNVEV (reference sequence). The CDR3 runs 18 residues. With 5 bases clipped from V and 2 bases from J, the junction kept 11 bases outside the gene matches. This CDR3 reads CASSPGDRGSSTGNTIYF. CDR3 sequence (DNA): TGTGCCAGCAGTCCAGGGGACAGGGGGTCCTCCACTGGAAACACCATATATTTT.

The CDR3 loop reads CASSLGDARGGYSQYF. CDR3 bases: TGTGCCAGCAGCTTAGGGGACGCGAGAGGGGGTTACAGTCAGTACTTC. The gene calls are TRBV7-2 and TRBJ2-7; a possible D gene is TRBD1 (6 bases). The CDR3 has 16 residues. Deletions cut 1 base from V and 10 bases from J, with 23 bases between. Germline V gives CDR1 SGHTA, CDR2 FQGNSA. The whole variable domain, filled in from reference TRBV7-2 and TRBJ2-7, reads GAGVSQSPSNKVTEKGKDVELRCDPISGHTALYWYRQSLGQGLEFLIYFQGNSAPDKSGLPSDRFSAERTGGSVSTLTIQRTQQEDSAVYLCASSLGDARGGYSQYFGPGTRLTVT.

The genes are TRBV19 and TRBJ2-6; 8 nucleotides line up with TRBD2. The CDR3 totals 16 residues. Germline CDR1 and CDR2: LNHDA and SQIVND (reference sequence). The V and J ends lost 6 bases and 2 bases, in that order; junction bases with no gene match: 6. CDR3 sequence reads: CASRDGGAAGANVLTF. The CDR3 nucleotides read TGTGCCAGTAGAGACGGGGGGGCAGCTGGGGCCAACGTCCTGACTTTC.

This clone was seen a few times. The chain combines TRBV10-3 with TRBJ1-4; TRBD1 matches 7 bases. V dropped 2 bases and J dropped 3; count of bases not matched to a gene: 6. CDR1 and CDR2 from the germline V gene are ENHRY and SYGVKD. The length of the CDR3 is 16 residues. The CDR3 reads CAISENRGTPNEKLFF. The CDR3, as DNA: TGTGCCATCAGTGAGAACAGGGGTACACCTAATGAAAAACTGTTTTTT.

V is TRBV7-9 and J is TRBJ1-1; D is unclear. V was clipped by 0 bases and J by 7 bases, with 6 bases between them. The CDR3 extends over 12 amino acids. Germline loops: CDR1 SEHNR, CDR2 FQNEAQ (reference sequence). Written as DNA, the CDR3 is TGTGCCAGCAGCTTAGCCGGGGATGAAGCTTTCTTT. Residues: CASSLAGDEAFF.

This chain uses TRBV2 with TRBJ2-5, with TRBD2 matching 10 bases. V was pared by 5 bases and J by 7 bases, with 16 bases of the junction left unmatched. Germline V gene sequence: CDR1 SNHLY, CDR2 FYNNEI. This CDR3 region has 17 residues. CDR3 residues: CASSSGLARPKIGTQYF. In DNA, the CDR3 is TGTGCCAGCAGTTCGGGACTAGCGCGCCCCAAGATCGGGACCCAGTACTTC.

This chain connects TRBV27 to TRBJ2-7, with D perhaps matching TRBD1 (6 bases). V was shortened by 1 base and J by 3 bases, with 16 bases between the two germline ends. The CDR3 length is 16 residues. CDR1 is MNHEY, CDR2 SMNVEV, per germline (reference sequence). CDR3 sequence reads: CASSLWKGQTSYEQYF. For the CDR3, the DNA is TGTGCCAGCAGTTTATGGAAAGGACAGACCAGCTACGAGCAGTACTTC.